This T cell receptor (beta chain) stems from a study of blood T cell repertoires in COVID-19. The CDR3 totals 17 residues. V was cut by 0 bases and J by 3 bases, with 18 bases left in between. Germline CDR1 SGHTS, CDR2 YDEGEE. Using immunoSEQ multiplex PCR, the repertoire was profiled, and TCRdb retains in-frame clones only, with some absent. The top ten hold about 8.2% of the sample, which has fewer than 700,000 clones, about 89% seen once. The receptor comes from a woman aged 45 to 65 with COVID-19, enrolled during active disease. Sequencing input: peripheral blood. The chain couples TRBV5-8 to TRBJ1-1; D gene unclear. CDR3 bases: TGTGCCAGCAGCTTGGTTCGGAGGATGAAGGCGGACACTGAAGCTTTCTTT. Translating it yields CASSLVRRMKADTEAFF.